Each of the 5 T cell receptor beta chains below was sequenced from the same sample in a study of shared clonotypes between healthy human individuals. Repertoires were generated with immunoSEQ multiplex PCR, while TCRdb's copy carries only in-frame clones and drops some. The sample yields more than 2 million clones, more than 90% seen once. Sample: naive CD4+ T cells sorted from blood. The subset was: CD45RA+ positively selected. The source is a man aged 18 to 30 in good health.

The chain links TRBV7-9 to TRBJ1-4; tentative D call: TRBD1 (6 bases). Germline values: CDR1 SEHNR, CDR2 FQNEAQ (reference sequence). This CDR3 has 15 residues. The germline V and J ends were trimmed by 3 bases and 6 bases, with 14 bases remaining between them. This CDR3 reads CASSFGSGADEKLFF. The CDR3 DNA follows: TGTGCCAGCAGCTTTGGGTCGGGGGCCGATGAAAAACTGTTTTTT.

The J gene is TRBJ2-7, the V gene TRBV7-3, with TRBD1 matching over 10 bases. The CDR3 runs 14 residues. Germline lookup yields CDR1 SGHTA and CDR2 FQGTGA. Losses at the gene ends were 6 bases for V and 7 bases for J; bases not matched to a gene: 9. The CDR3 nucleotides are TGTGCCAGCAGGACGACAGGGGGCTCGGAGGAGCAGTACTTC. It encodes CASRTTGGSEEQYF.

The chain links TRBV28 to TRBJ2-7, with D tentatively TRBD1 or TRBD2 (5 bases each). The V gene's germline CDR1 is MDHEN and CDR2 SYDVKM. Between the trimmed V and J ends, which lost 5 bases and 4 bases, there was a span of 15 bases. This CDR3 has 14 amino acids. For the CDR3, the DNA is TGTGCCAGCAGTGGGACGGGGAAAGGGTACGAGCAGTACTTC. Its translation is CASSGTGKGYEQYF. The full variable domain, its missing parts supplied by reference TRBV28 and TRBJ2-7, is DVKVTQSSRYLVKRTGEKVFLECVQDMDHENMFWYRQDPGLGLRLIYFSYDVKMKEKGDIPEGYSVSREKKERFSLILESASTNQTSMYLCASSGTGKGYEQYFGPGTRLTVT.

V usage is TRBV7-6 and J usage is TRBJ2-7; D is perhaps TRBD2 (6 bases). This CDR3 region has 15 residues. Deletions cut 3 bases from V and 0 bases from J, with 12 bases between. Germline V gene lookup returns CDR1 SGHVS and CDR2 FNYEAQ. The CDR3 DNA follows: TGTGCCAGCAGCTTTTCGGCGGGAACCTCCTACGAGCAGTACTTC. Translated, it gives CASSFSAGTSYEQYF.

The V call is TRBV18, the J call TRBJ1-1, with D unresolved. V lost 0 bases, J lost 4 bases, and 6 bases lay in between. Germline-derived CDR1 and CDR2 are KGHSH and LQKENI. The CDR3 contains 13 residues. The chain's CDR3 is CASSPPGLTEAFF. The CDR3 DNA sequence: TGTGCCAGCTCACCACCGGGCCTCACTGAAGCTTTCTTT.